Sequencing of this T cell receptor (beta chain) was carried out in a study of OX40 agonist ivuxolimab in advanced cancers. Study at large: Those treated in dose escalation had hepatocellular carcinoma, melanoma, renal cell cancer or head and neck cancer.

At cycle 4 day 1, cycle 7 day 1, and baseline, blood was sampled. Assay: immunoSEQ multiplex PCR; the TCRdb copy retains only in-frame clones and omits some. The repertoire consists of approximately 64,000 clones, with 70% to 90% occurring once and the leading ten covering under 3.5%. A remark on this clone: The antigen is not known.

Deletions cut 6 bases from V and 2 bases from J, with 18 bases between. This CDR3 is built from 16 residues. Germline values: CDR1 MDHEN, CDR2 SYDVKM. Study conclusions and caveats: The study did not work out the antigen specificity of the expanded peripheral T cells. Compared with CD4+, CD8+ T cells on average had more expanded clones.

The clonotype comes from an adult with an advanced solid tumor such as melanoma, head and neck, liver or kidney cancer. The chain uses TRBV28 and TRBJ2-3; tentatively, D is TRBD1 (5 bases). This specimen was CD4+ or CD8+ T cells sorted from blood, taken in a trial of the OX40 agonist ivuxolimab. CDR3 amino acids: CASRLRQLDLTDTQYF. The CDR3 coding sequence is TGTGCCAGCAGACTCCGACAGTTGGACCTCACAGATACGCAGTATTTT.